Listed below are T cell receptor beta chains from one sample, sequenced in a study of blood T cell repertoires in COVID-19. TCRdb's copy holds only in-frame clones and misses some; the assay was immunoSEQ multiplex PCR. The data contain 85,000 to 110,000 clones, roughly 88% of them seen just once; the ten biggest clones take up roughly 3.5%. Material: peripheral blood. The receptors shown here come from a human donor in a cohort sampled during active COVID-19. CDR3s include the opening cysteine and the closing phenylalanine or tryptophan. Each record gives: J gene, V gene, clone size, D gene, CDR3 protein, CDR3 DNA. D genes are given only for firm matches. Rows may omit the clone size; those that give it use once, few, many or a size class.

J gene: TRBJ1-6
V gene: TRBV5-1
clone size: -
D gene: TRBD1
CDR3 protein: CASGQGVTGSPLHF
CDR3 DNA: TGCGCCAGCGGACAGGGAGTAACTGGGTCACCCCTCCACTTT

J gene: TRBJ2-5
V gene: TRBV6-2/TRBV6-3
clone size: -
D gene: TRBD1
CDR3 protein: CASSYPQTTGTENQETQYF
CDR3 DNA: TGTGCCAGCAGTTACCCCCAAACGACCGGGACAGAGAATCAAGAGACCCAGTACTTC

J gene: TRBJ2-7
V gene: TRBV6-2/TRBV6-3
clone size: -
D gene: TRBD2
CDR3 protein: CASSYRLAGLDEQYF
CDR3 DNA: TGTGCCAGCAGTTACCGACTAGCGGGATTGGACGAGCAGTACTTC

J gene: TRBJ1-1
V gene: TRBV23-1
clone size: -
D gene: -
CDR3 protein: CASSHGGIGCGAFF
CDR3 DNA: TGCGCCAGCAGTCATGGAGGGATTGGGTGTGGAGCTTTCTTT

J gene: TRBJ1-2
V gene: TRBV5-4
clone size: -
D gene: -
CDR3 protein: CASSSEASLIDPYGYTF
CDR3 DNA: TGTGCCAGCAGCTCGGAGGCGTCCCTAATCGACCCCTATGGCTACACCTTC

J gene: TRBJ1-3
V gene: TRBV3-1/TRBV3-2
clone size: -
D gene: TRBD1
CDR3 protein: CASSQGTGSGNTIYF
CDR3 DNA: TGTGCCAGCAGCCAGGGGACAGGGAGCGGAAACACCATATATTTT

J gene: TRBJ2-7
V gene: TRBV7-3
clone size: -
D gene: TRBD1
CDR3 protein: CASSLTGTASPYEQYF
CDR3 DNA: TGTGCCAGCAGTCTTACCGGGACAGCCTCTCCCTACGAGCAGTACTTC

J gene: TRBJ1-2
V gene: TRBV12-3/TRBV12-4
clone size: -
D gene: -
CDR3 protein: CASSLSAYGYTF
CDR3 DNA: TGTGCCAGCAGTTTGAGTGCGTATGGCTACACCTTC

J gene: TRBJ1-1
V gene: TRBV13
clone size: -
D gene: TRBD1
CDR3 protein: CASSDRQGARTEAFF
CDR3 DNA: TGTGCCAGCAGCGACCGACAGGGGGCGCGGACTGAAGCTTTCTTT

J gene: TRBJ2-5
V gene: TRBV18
clone size: -
D gene: -
CDR3 protein: CASSNSGVQETQYF
CDR3 DNA: TGTGCCAGCTCTAATTCAGGGGTTCAAGAGACCCAGTACTTC

J gene: TRBJ2-2
V gene: TRBV24-1
clone size: -
D gene: TRBD1
CDR3 protein: CATGTDLNTGELFF
CDR3 DNA: TGTGCCACCGGGACAGACCTGAACACCGGGGAGCTGTTTTTT

J gene: TRBJ2-1
V gene: TRBV4-3
clone size: -
D gene: TRBD2
CDR3 protein: CASSQGLLAGTPNEQFF
CDR3 DNA: TGCGCCAGCAGCCAAGGACTCCTAGCGGGAACTCCCAATGAGCAGTTCTTC

J gene: TRBJ2-7
V gene: TRBV7-9
clone size: -
D gene: -
CDR3 protein: CASSQDRGGPKYEQYF
CDR3 DNA: TGTGCCAGCAGCCAAGACAGGGGAGGGCCTAAGTACGAGCAGTACTTC

J gene: TRBJ1-1
V gene: TRBV19
clone size: -
D gene: TRBD1
CDR3 protein: CASSIRTGGLNTEAFF
CDR3 DNA: TGTGCCAGTAGTATTAGGACAGGGGGATTGAACACTGAAGCTTTCTTT

J gene: TRBJ1-2
V gene: TRBV28
clone size: -
D gene: TRBD1
CDR3 protein: CASRNTGGFGYTF
CDR3 DNA: TGTGCCAGCAGAAACACAGGGGGCTTTGGCTACACCTTC

J gene: TRBJ2-2
V gene: TRBV4-1
clone size: -
D gene: TRBD2
CDR3 protein: CASSQRLAGRPGELFF
CDR3 DNA: TGCGCCAGCAGCCAAAGACTAGCGGGGCGGCCCGGGGAGCTGTTTTTT

J gene: TRBJ2-1
V gene: TRBV5-4
clone size: -
D gene: TRBD1
CDR3 protein: CASSFLTGDAQFF
CDR3 DNA: TGTGCCAGCAGCTTCCTGACAGGGGACGCGCAGTTCTTC

J gene: TRBJ2-7
V gene: TRBV4-1
clone size: few
D gene: -
CDR3 protein: CASSQGTYSYEQYF
CDR3 DNA: TGCGCCAGCAGCCAAGGGACTTATTCCTACGAGCAGTACTTC

J gene: TRBJ2-1
V gene: TRBV29-1
clone size: -
D gene: -
CDR3 protein: CSVELVGNEQFF
CDR3 DNA: TGCAGCGTTGAACTAGTCGGGAATGAGCAGTTCTTC

J gene: TRBJ2-3
V gene: TRBV4-1
clone size: -
D gene: TRBD2
CDR3 protein: CASSQPGTSGRSDTQYF
CDR3 DNA: TGCGCCAGCAGCCAACCGGGGACTAGCGGGAGGTCAGATACGCAGTATTTT

J gene: TRBJ2-7
V gene: TRBV5-6
clone size: -
D gene: -
CDR3 protein: CASSLTSREQYF
CDR3 DNA: TGTGCCAGCAGCTTGACTTCGCGCGAGCAGTACTTC

J gene: TRBJ1-5
V gene: TRBV2
clone size: few
D gene: -
CDR3 protein: CASSVEEYHQPQHF
CDR3 DNA: TGTGCCAGCAGTGTTGAGGAGTATCATCAGCCCCAGCATTTT

J gene: TRBJ2-7
V gene: TRBV18
clone size: -
D gene: -
CDR3 protein: CASSPRSANEQYF
CDR3 DNA: TGTGCCAGCTCACCGAGAAGTGCGAACGAGCAGTACTTC

J gene: TRBJ1-6
V gene: TRBV4-1
clone size: -
D gene: -
CDR3 protein: CASGQSTYNSPLHF
CDR3 DNA: TGCGCCAGCGGACAGTCCACCTATAATTCACCCCTCCACTTT

J gene: TRBJ1-3
V gene: TRBV9
clone size: -
D gene: -
CDR3 protein: CASSLGGANSGNTIYF
CDR3 DNA: TGTGCCAGCAGCCTCGGGGGGGCAAACTCTGGAAACACCATATATTTT

J gene: TRBJ2-1
V gene: TRBV5-1
clone size: -
D gene: -
CDR3 protein: CASSLVPTGRNEQFF
CDR3 DNA: TGCGCCAGCAGCTTGGTCCCGACAGGGAGGAATGAGCAGTTCTTC

J gene: TRBJ1-2
V gene: TRBV30
clone size: -
D gene: TRBD1
CDR3 protein: CAWSPRRGLRGYTF
CDR3 DNA: TGTGCCTGGAGCCCCCGAAGGGGGCTTCGTGGCTACACCTTC

J gene: TRBJ1-3
V gene: TRBV19
clone size: -
D gene: -
CDR3 protein: CASSILSPSGNTIYF
CDR3 DNA: TGTGCCAGTAGTATTCTATCTCCGTCTGGAAACACCATATATTTT

J gene: TRBJ2-1
V gene: TRBV18
clone size: -
D gene: -
CDR3 protein: CASSPSLGALSFEQFF
CDR3 DNA: TGTGCCAGCTCACCAAGTTTAGGGGCCCTTTCTTTTGAGCAGTTCTTC

J gene: TRBJ1-4
V gene: TRBV4-3
clone size: -
D gene: TRBD1
CDR3 protein: CASSHSDRDTNEKLFF
CDR3 DNA: TGCGCCAGCAGCCATTCCGACAGGGATACGAATGAAAAACTGTTTTTT

J gene: TRBJ2-7
V gene: TRBV10-2
clone size: -
D gene: -
CDR3 protein: CASSEPPARGRTYEQYF
CDR3 DNA: TGCGCCAGCAGTGAGCCCCCCGCGCGGGGCCGCACATACGAGCAGTACTTC

J gene: TRBJ1-1
V gene: TRBV28
clone size: -
D gene: -
CDR3 protein: CASSFGTLNTEAFF
CDR3 DNA: TGTGCCAGCAGTTTTGGGACATTGAACACTGAAGCTTTCTTT

J gene: TRBJ1-4
V gene: TRBV5-1
clone size: -
D gene: -
CDR3 protein: CASSRLDSNEKLFF
CDR3 DNA: TGCGCCAGCAGCCGACTGGACAGTAATGAAAAACTGTTTTTT

J gene: TRBJ1-3
V gene: TRBV7-8
clone size: -
D gene: TRBD1
CDR3 protein: CASRSNRGRENTIYF
CDR3 DNA: TGTGCCAGCAGGTCCAACAGGGGGCGGGAAAACACCATATATTTT

J gene: TRBJ1-5
V gene: TRBV7-9
clone size: -
D gene: TRBD1
CDR3 protein: CASSLTGDQPQHF
CDR3 DNA: TGTGCCAGCAGCTTAACAGGGGACCAGCCCCAGCATTTT

J gene: TRBJ2-5
V gene: TRBV9
clone size: -
D gene: -
CDR3 protein: CASSVGGGALGETQYF
CDR3 DNA: TGTGCCAGCAGCGTAGGTGGGGGGGCGCTTGGAGAGACCCAGTACTTC

J gene: TRBJ1-6
V gene: TRBV2
clone size: -
D gene: -
CDR3 protein: CASSPNLQGPLHF
CDR3 DNA: TGTGCCAGCAGTCCGAACCTCCAGGGGCCCCTCCACTTT

J gene: TRBJ2-1
V gene: TRBV10-3
clone size: -
D gene: -
CDR3 protein: CAISVRALRRPGNEQFF
CDR3 DNA: TGTGCCATCAGTGTTCGGGCGTTGAGACGCCCGGGGAATGAGCAGTTCTTC

J gene: TRBJ2-5
V gene: TRBV5-1
clone size: -
D gene: -
CDR3 protein: CASAKSGPQETQYF
CDR3 DNA: TGCGCCAGCGCTAAGAGCGGCCCCCAAGAGACCCAGTACTTC

J gene: TRBJ1-1
V gene: TRBV4-3
clone size: -
D gene: TRBD1
CDR3 protein: CASSPDREETEAFF
CDR3 DNA: TGCGCCAGCAGCCCGGACAGGGAAGAAACTGAAGCTTTCTTT

J gene: TRBJ1-2
V gene: TRBV7-2
clone size: -
D gene: -
CDR3 protein: CASSTPGGFWGYTF
CDR3 DNA: TGTGCCAGCAGCACTCCCGGCGGGTTCTGGGGCTACACCTTC

J gene: TRBJ1-6
V gene: TRBV18
clone size: -
D gene: TRBD1
CDR3 protein: CASSSERQGPYNSPLHF
CDR3 DNA: TGTGCCAGCTCATCCGAGAGACAGGGTCCCTATAATTCACCCCTCCACTTT

J gene: TRBJ1-3
V gene: TRBV5-1
clone size: few
D gene: -
CDR3 protein: CASRLEVSTGNTIYF
CDR3 DNA: TGCGCCAGCAGGCTGGAGGTTTCTACTGGAAACACCATATATTTT

J gene: TRBJ1-1
V gene: TRBV7-3
clone size: -
D gene: -
CDR3 protein: CASSLGQGTTEAFF
CDR3 DNA: TGTGCCAGCAGCTTAGGGCAGGGGACCACTGAAGCTTTCTTT

J gene: TRBJ2-1
V gene: TRBV7-2
clone size: once
D gene: TRBD2
CDR3 protein: CASSLGTSVYEQFF
CDR3 DNA: TGTGCCAGCAGCTTGGGGACTAGCGTCTATGAGCAGTTCTTC